A selection of T cell receptor beta chains follows, all from one sample in a study of beta chain features in type 1 diabetes. The table came from immunoSEQ multiplex PCR; TCRdb's copy has only in-frame clones and leaves some out. The data show over 600,000 clones, roughly an eighth seen once. Sample: naive CD4+ T cells from blood. The source of these receptors is a man between 25 and 39 years old with type 1 diabetes. Both conserved end residues are part of each CDR3. D genes are given only for firm matches. The listing skips clone size in some rows; elsewhere it reads once, few, many or a size class.

TRBV5-1	once	TRBD2	TRBJ2-7	CASSDSGGSYEQYF	TGCGCCAGCAGCGATAGCGGGGGGTCTTACGAGCAGTACTTC
TRBV7-2	few	-	TRBJ2-2	CASSSQEGGELFF	TGTGCCAGCAGCTCACAGGAGGGCGGGGAGCTGTTTTTT
TRBV7-9	-	TRBD1	TRBJ2-7	CASSLGQYYEQYF	TGTGCCAGCAGCTTGGGACAGTACTACGAGCAGTACTTC
TRBV7-2	few	-	TRBJ1-5	CASSLAEGRNQPQHF	TGTGCCAGCAGCTTAGCGGAGGGAAGGAATCAGCCCCAGCATTTT
TRBV5-5	-	-	TRBJ1-6	CASSLARDLVNSPLHF	TGTGCCAGCAGCTTGGCCAGGGATCTGGTCAATTCACCCCTCCACTTT
TRBV9	-	-	TRBJ1-1	CASSLNRHPGEAFF	TGTGCCAGCAGCCTTAACCGACACCCAGGAGAAGCTTTCTTT
TRBV7-2	-	-	TRBJ1-6	CASSLMGGQNNSPLHF	TGTGCCAGCAGCTTAATGGGTGGACAGAATAATTCACCCCTCCACTTT
TRBV6-5	few	-	TRBJ1-1	CASSYGGVDTEAFF	TGTGCCAGCAGTTATGGAGGGGTGGACACTGAAGCTTTCTTT
TRBV7-3	few	-	TRBJ1-1	CASRGGSSGVVF	TGTGCCAGCAGGGGAGGAAGCAGCGGTGTTGTCTTT
TRBV5-6	-	TRBD1	TRBJ2-4	CASSSKGTGGIAKNIQYF	TGTGCCAGCAGCAGCAAAGGGACAGGGGGCATAGCCAAAAACATTCAGTACTTC
TRBV27	-	-	TRBJ1-2	CASSLVTGSYGYTF	TGTGCCAGCAGTCTCGTCACGGGCTCCTATGGCTACACCTTC
TRBV5-6	-	-	TRBJ2-3	CASSLPHGDTQYF	TGTGCCAGCAGCTTGCCCCACGGGGATACGCAGTATTTT
TRBV7-9	few	-	TRBJ1-2	CASSLVGYGYTF	TGTGCCAGCAGCTTAGTCGGTTATGGCTACACCTTC
TRBV4-3	few	-	TRBJ1-1	CASSSTGMNTEAFF	TGCGCCAGCAGCTCAACAGGGATGAACACTGAAGCTTTCTTT
TRBV4-3	-	-	TRBJ1-6	CASSQGGQGSPLHF	TGCGCCAGCAGCCAAGGCGGTCAGGGTTCACCCCTCCACTTT
TRBV6-6	few	TRBD1	TRBJ2-7	CASSYSGRGREHEQYF	TGTGCCAGCAGTTACTCGGGCAGGGGGCGCGAACACGAGCAGTACTTC
TRBV7-9	few	-	TRBJ1-1	CASSLNQRDVNTEAFF	TGTGCCAGCAGCTTAAATCAAAGGGACGTGAACACTGAAGCTTTCTTT
TRBV5-6	-	TRBD1	TRBJ2-3	CASSFRTGQVDTQYF	TGTGCCAGCAGCTTTCGGACAGGGCAGGTAGATACGCAGTATTTT
TRBV2	few	-	TRBJ1-3	CASSEARRYSGNTIYF	TGTGCCAGCAGTGAAGCAAGACGGTACTCTGGAAACACCATATATTTT
TRBV10-3	-	-	TRBJ1-6	CAISEGRFNSPLHF	TGTGCCATCAGTGAGGGGAGATTTAATTCACCCCTCCACTTT
TRBV7-2	few	TRBD2	TRBJ2-3	CASSLGAGGLDTQYF	TGTGCCAGCAGCTTAGGAGCGGGGGGTCTAGATACGCAGTATTTT
TRBV4-3	-	TRBD1	TRBJ1-4	CASSQDKGTGGEKLFF	TGCGCCAGCAGCCAAGATAAGGGGACAGGGGGTGAAAAACTGTTTTTT
TRBV19	few	-	TRBJ2-3	CASSIGDTQYF	TGTGCCAGTAGTATAGGAGATACGCAGTATTTT
TRBV7-2	-	-	TRBJ2-7	CASSPGFLVYEQYF	TGTGCCAGCAGCCCAGGGTTTTTGGTTTACGAGCAGTACTTC
TRBV18	few	-	TRBJ2-5	CASSPNQQETQYF	TGTGCCAGCTCACCTAACCAGCAAGAGACCCAGTACTTC
TRBV7-8	few	-	TRBJ2-3	CASSSQGGADTQYF	TGTGCCAGCAGCTCCCAGGGGGGTGCAGATACGCAGTATTTT
TRBV5-1	-	TRBD2	TRBJ2-1	CASSLFTSGENEQFF	TGCGCCAGCAGCTTGTTTACTAGCGGGGAGAATGAGCAGTTCTTC
TRBV6-6	few	TRBD1	TRBJ1-5	CASTETGMVPQHF	TGTGCCAGCACCGAGACAGGGATGGTGCCCCAGCATTTT
TRBV7-2	few	-	TRBJ2-7	CASSAAGGPSYEQYF	TGTGCCAGCAGCGCCGCAGGCGGGCCGAGCTACGAGCAGTACTTC
TRBV7-9	-	-	TRBJ2-6	CASSFLGRRGANVLTF	TGTGCCAGCAGCTTTTTAGGGCGCCGTGGGGCCAACGTCCTGACTTTC
TRBV7-8	few	-	TRBJ2-7	CASSLGSVDPREQYF	TGTGCCAGCAGCTTAGGGTCCGTAGACCCTAGGGAGCAGTACTTC
TRBV29-1	-	-	TRBJ2-1	CSARGTPKGDEQFF	TGCAGCGCCCGGGGGACGCCGAAGGGGGATGAGCAGTTCTTC
TRBV5-1	few	TRBD2	TRBJ2-1	CASSLAASGGSSYNEQFF	TGCGCCAGCAGCTTGGCGGCTAGCGGGGGGAGCTCCTACAATGAGCAGTTCTTC
TRBV6-5	-	-	TRBJ2-7	CATRGVGQGYEQYF	TGTGCCACCCGGGGGGTTGGACAGGGCTACGAGCAGTACTTC
TRBV15	few	-	TRBJ2-1	CATSRDMVGALGLEQFF	TGTGCCACCAGCAGAGATATGGTGGGGGCTCTAGGACTTGAGCAGTTCTTC
TRBV2	-	-	TRBJ1-3	CASIPDSGNTIYF	TGTGCCAGCATCCCGGATTCTGGAAACACCATATATTTT
TRBV4-3	-	-	TRBJ1-2	CASSQDITNYGYTF	TGCGCCAGCAGCCAGGACATAACTAACTATGGCTACACCTTC
TRBV7-9	few	TRBD2	TRBJ2-3	CASSLSISGGAQDTQYF	TGTGCCAGCAGCTTAAGTATTAGCGGGGGGGCCCAAGATACGCAGTATTTT
TRBV30	few	TRBD1	TRBJ1-4	CASRNRDRGQKLFF	TGTGCCTCCCGTAACCGGGACAGGGGGCAAAAACTGTTTTTT
TRBV18	few	-	TRBJ2-3	CASSPGGLATDTQYF	TGTGCCAGCTCACCAGGCGGGCTAGCCACAGATACGCAGTATTTT